The source of this TCR beta chain is a study of shared clonotypes between healthy human individuals. Study-level background: The donors, two women and a few men, were aged 18 to 49.

Germline V gene data show CDR1 as GTSNPN and CDR2 as SVGIG (reference sequence). Trimming cost V 0 bases and J 6 bases, with 5 bases left between them. The CDR3 loop spans 12 amino acids. None of the donors, who were healthy HIV-negative adults, had recently had acute infections or vaccinations. Every donor was a Caucasian adult from Nashville, Tennessee. Assay: immunoSEQ multiplex PCR; the TCRdb copy retains only in-frame clones and omits some. The sample has roughly 490,000 clones; approximately 79% are singletons. This clone was seen a handful of times. The same CDR3 arises from other DNA sequences in this sample as well.

Sequencing was performed on PBMCs. The origin of this receptor is a woman aged 40 to 49 in good health. Some clones in this sample may be carry-over from other donors' samples. The chain has TRBV30 and TRBJ1-4; D remains ambiguous. CDR3 nucleotide sequence: TGTGCCTGGAGTGTACTGGATGAAAAACTGTTTTTT. It yields the protein CAWSVLDEKLFF.